The clone carrying this TCR beta chain has at least ten counts. Documented time point: sample taken at primary tumor resection. Unsorted whole RNA of tumor, nontumor lung or frozen PBMC was sequenced. This sample is drawn from a study of spatial heterogeneity in lung cancer. Study context: Consistently, beta-chain sequences turned up in larger numbers than alpha-chain sequences did.

Each TCR cDNA molecule bore a unique molecular identifier. TCRdb redid the calling of the 5' RACE reads with MiXCR, one entry per CDR3 protein. The data show about 82,000 distinct CDR3 sequences, roughly 12% seen once. Germline V gene sequence: CDR1 DFQATT, CDR2 SNEGSKA (reference sequence). With 6 bases clipped from V and 3 bases from J, the junction kept 7 bases outside the gene matches. This CDR3 is built from 14 residues. The sequence came from a male donor with early-stage non-small cell lung cancer. The sequences come from PBMCs, collected at surgery. The genes are TRBV20-1 and TRBJ2-7; 11 positions match TRBD2. The CDR3 sequence: CSARSGRGGYEQYF. CDR3 DNA: TGCAGTGCGCGTAGCGGGAGGGGGGGCTACGAGCAGTACTTC.